This note documents a single T cell receptor (beta chain) sequence. Its antigen is not yet known. Base-call qualities are not available, and no considerably larger clone is one nucleotide away. The cysteine opens and the phenylalanine closes a CDR3 of 15 amino acids. The sequence is cut down to CDR3 DNA, 45 bases in frame from base 1. As encoded in the germline V gene, CDR1 is SGHVS while CDR2 is FQNEAQ. The junction carries 17 bases between V and J, which are trimmed by 1 base and 8 bases respectively. Preparation of the library involved the immunoSEQ multiplex PCR assay. The multiplex PCR relied on a mix of 60 forward primers for TCR Vbeta segments and 13 reverse primers for TCR Jbeta segments. The CDR3 region of rearranged TCR beta genes was amplified from genomic DNA by a multiplex PCR assay. Amplified TCR beta libraries were sequenced as 87-base-pair reads on the Illumina HiSeq System. Per the source publication's procedure: A later analysis counted tens of millions of unique TCR beta chains across the roughly 700 repertoires, and 9 million to 14 million of these chains were shared by at least two donors. Raw reads were error-corrected and collapsed into unique sequences by a nearest-neighbor algorithm in which closely related sequences were merged to remove PCR and sequencing errors. To assign V, D and J gene segments, CDR3 sequences were aligned to IMGT reference sequences. For a sequence to be retained, at least a six-nucleotide match to both a V gene segment and a J gene segment was required. A rearrangement was called productive if the CDR3 had no stop codons and remained in frame with V and J, and every other rearrangement was called non-productive. Following IMGT convention, CDR3 was defined as the stretch from the second conserved V-encoded cysteine to the conserved J-encoded phenylalanine. In an earlier analysis of 500 to 650 of the donors, sequences lacking an unambiguous match to a single V gene segment were excluded. In an earlier analysis of approximately 590 of the donors, a V segment was called functional when productive rearrangements were above 56.7%, and segregating when the standard deviation between donors exceeded 5%. A statistical classification framework was built for diagnosing cytomegalovirus status from the catalog of TCR beta chain sequences. In a later analysis, V and J genes were assigned by comparing TCR nucleotide sequences against IMGT/GENE-DB human TR gene sequences. Using the TCRdist pipeline, a later analysis assigned CDR3 sequences along with most-parsimonious VDJ recombination scenarios. In a later analysis, every TCR beta chain was defined by the combination of its CDR3 amino acid sequence and its V-gene family, and reads without a unique V-gene family were dropped. A later analysis removed 600 or so highly shared, low-generation-probability nucleotide sequences to deal with suspected cross-contamination and a sequencing artifact. For each public chain, a later analysis derived a clonal expansion index from normalized ranks of inferred template counts within each repertoire. Generation probabilities in a later analysis came from a VDJ recombination model fitted to out-of-frame rearrangements, and those results were checked against IGoR. Hypergeometric tests were used in a later analysis to score TCR-TCR, TCR-HLA and TCR-CMV co-occurrence, with a repertoire-size bias correction applied to the TCR pairs. To estimate false discovery rates, a later analysis permuted the HLA or CMV assignments 20 times. In a later analysis, co-occurring TCRs were grouped using DBSCAN, with TCRdist sequence similarity added in when clustering inside HLA-allele-positive subsets. For co-occurrence clustering, repertoires with fewer than 30,000 or more than 120,000 public chains were excluded, along with roughly five repertoires with anomalous nucleotide sharing. This immuneACCESS table, as held by TCRdb, lists in-frame sequences with V and J called but not all clones. Of the missing ones, under half trace to an unresolved V gene in checked studies; the others have no known cause. D and trimming come from the DNA, and the V and J calls and clone size come from that table. The sample table shows 100,000 or so clones, and just under 80% are seen once. Jointly, the top ten make up about 5.3% of the sample.

These data originate in a study of cytomegalovirus exposure and HLA in healthy donors (dated by TCRdb to about 2017). General notes on the study: According to an earlier analysis of several hundred of the donors, about 170 million T cells yielded some 110 million unique TCR beta sequences and less than 300 Gb of sequence data. To predict cytomegalovirus infection status, the study brought together high-throughput TCR immunosequencing, statistical association of individual TCRs with disease status, and machine learning. Among the roughly 400 genotyped donors, around 81% belonged to the genetic ancestry cluster associated with self-reported Caucasian donors. About five DR-DQ haplotypes were treated as single units for association and clustering because of strong linkage in the cohort. The later analysis used no new phenotypic data to find candidate immune exposures, relying instead on TCR beta sequences and their occurrence across donors. Donor age, sex, ethnicity and CMV serostatus were collected together with the repertoire data. The study was designed to test whether signatures of past pathogen exposure could be identified by cataloging public T cell receptors. An early release covering approximately 600 HLA-typed donors comprised approximately 300 gigabases of sequencing data and 85 million or so unique TCR sequences. Typing coverage varied by locus: about 620-630 donors for A, B, C, DRB1 and DQB1; roughly 500 for DQA1; 600 to 610 for DPA1; 400 to 480 for DPB1. A later genetic analysis used genome-wide SNP genotypes for about 65% of the 666 donors, treating that subset as a discovery cohort. The T cell repertoires of under 700 subjects were profiled by immunosequencing and related to cytomegalovirus serostatus. Class I and class II HLA loci were covered by the typing at four-digit resolution. Every discovery cohort repertoire had been produced on one sequencing platform. A later analysis re-analyzed previously published TCR beta repertoires from roughly 630 donors and added high-resolution HLA genotyping to study TCR occurrence patterns. Among roughly 400 genotyped donors of the cohort, an average of roughly 230,000 unique TCR beta nucleotide sequences was sequenced per donor, of which 15% to 20% were non-productive. In an earlier analysis of 587 of the donors, high-throughput TCR beta sequencing was used to judge whether each TCR beta V gene segment behaved as functional or pseudogenic. Along with the approximately 700-subject first cohort, a separate validation cohort of approximately 110 different subjects was used.

General findings and caveats noted by the study authors: Some IMGT-functional V segments, including TRBV6-2 and TRBV6-3, could not be distinguished by the 87-base-pair reads and were therefore excluded. Strong co-occurrence of HLA alleles, especially DR and DQ, made assigning TCR associations to individual alleles difficult. The classifier was reported to diagnose cytomegalovirus status with high specificity and sensitivity in both the original and validation cohorts. A further reported finding was that TCR beta sequences accurately predicted the HLA-A and HLA-B alleles for most subjects in the first cohort. The sequencing pipeline was judged likely to have produced a cluster of highly shared sequence variants as a technical artifact. The study gave a list of some 150 TCR beta chains associated with cytomegalovirus. Compared with the roughly 710-donor mean, donors in an Asian-associated ancestry cluster had fewer N-insertions in productive TCRs, according to a later genetic analysis. A later analysis found that TCR association rates varied across HLA loci, with DRB1 alleles showing the most associated TCRs and HLA-C alleles the fewest. In a later analysis, several top co-occurrence clusters were reported to appear linked to parvovirus B19, influenza, CMV and Epstein-Barr virus. This cohort had only TCR beta chains sequenced, and the lack of alpha or paired-chain data limited which features could be detected. Immune exposure information for the cohort was limited to CMV serostatus. Most CMV-associated TCR beta chains appeared to be HLA-restricted in a later analysis, and the HLA associations seemed to be driven largely by CMV exposure. Broadly in line with IMGT annotations, most TCR beta V segments showed up in productive rearrangements about 87% or about 30% of the time in an earlier analysis of a few hundred of the donors. In vitro tests confirmed that three of the cytomegalovirus-associated TCR beta chains recognize cytomegalovirus antigens. While some public TCRs were present in many individuals, most TCR sequences turned up only very rarely across donors. A later genetic analysis associated a missense DCLRE1C variant with V-gene and J-gene trimming of TCR beta chains, and an independent cohort replicated the association. According to the authors, the approach could potentially be generalized to other disease states and immunological phenotypes. Linkage disequilibrium might explain the correlated functional status among segregating V segments, but an unknown experimental factor could not be excluded. Roughly uniform sequencing depth across donors was assumed in presence/absence analyses, although this assumption may not hold. At a false discovery rate of 0.05, a later analysis linked 15,000 to 20,000 TCR beta sequences to specific HLA alleles. In a later analysis, HLA-associated TCR beta chains were found to be more clonally expanded and to have lower generation probabilities than equally common non-associated chains. Because counts were too low, some 17 rarely observed V segments, including chromosome 9 orphons, were excluded from the earlier analysis of 587 of the donors. HLA typing was unavailable for some donors at each locus, so association tests used only the typed subset.

The cohort comprised fewer than 750 healthy bone marrow donors. Cohort members were all nominally healthy when sampled, although unrecorded immune exposures were likely present. The donor was CMV seronegative and was included in the group of about 350 seronegative cohort members. Each donor provided a peripheral blood sample, and peripheral blood mononuclear cells were used for TCR beta sequencing. Genomic DNA was extracted from the blood cell samples with the Qiagen DNeasy Blood Extraction Kit. This TCR came from a male donor in good health and CMV-seronegative. The sequence links TRBV7-8 to TRBJ1-2; the D segment cannot be called with confidence. Sequencing was performed on PBMCs. The sequenced DNA: TGTGCCAGCAGCTTAGAGGCCGCGGCGTCCGTAGGCTACACCTTC. It translates as CASSLEAAASVGYTF.